This TCR beta chain was obtained from a study of T-cell reconstitution after alpha-beta-depleted transplantation in children. This sample's TCRbeta library carried unique molecular identifier barcodes. TCRdb reanalysed the PCR reads using MiXCR and keeps one entry per CDR3 protein. The sample has approximately 520,000 distinct CDR3 sequences, 32% seen once. With 6 bases removed from V and 11 bases from J, the gap between germline ends came to 19 bases. CDR1 is DFQATT, CDR2 SNEGSKA, per germline (reference sequence). This CDR3 region has 12 residues. The receptor comes from a human donor who donated a stem cell graft to a child with aplastic anemia. Sequences were derived from PBMCs from the stem cell graft donor, sampled from the stem cell graft. The chain joins TRBV20-1 to TRBJ1-1; tentative D call: TRBD1 (6 bases). The CDR3 nucleotides are TGCAGTGCGTCCGCGGGACAAACGGACGCTTTCTTT. This encodes CSASAGQTDAFF.